The 16 T cell receptor beta chains given below trace back to one sample, sequenced in a study of T cell clonotyping in hematopoietic cell transplantation. The repertoire was sequenced with immunoSEQ multiplex PCR; TCRdb's copy has only in-frame clones and lacks some. The sample carries some 36,000 clones, 85% to 95% recorded once. Specified time point: recipient sample about 28 days before transplant, after cytoreduction. The sequencing here drew on peripheral blood mononuclear cells, taken before stem cell transplant. The receptors were gathered from a man aged 35-49 years with chronic myeloid leukemia. Some clones in this sample may be carry-over from other donors' samples.

The J gene is TRBJ1-2, the V gene TRBV7-9, with a possible D match to TRBD1 (6 bases). Trimming cost V 1 base and J 8 bases, with 17 bases left between them. Germline CDR1 is SEHNR and CDR2 is FQNEAQ (reference sequence). The CDR3 is made up of 15 amino acids. For the CDR3, the DNA is TGTGCCAGCAGCTTAGAAATCGGGGGCGGCGGCGGCTACACCTTC. The encoded protein is CASSLEIGGGGGYTF.

The chain couples TRBV28 to TRBJ1-3; 7 bases are a match to TRBD1. V trimming: 5 bases; J trimming: 2 bases; junction bases outside the gene matches: 9. The length of the CDR3 is 16 residues. Germline V gene lookup returns CDR1 MDHEN and CDR2 SYDVKM. This CDR3 is CASSRRTGDPGNTIYF. In DNA form, the CDR3 reads TGTGCCAGCAGTCGTCGTACAGGGGATCCTGGAAACACCATATATTTT.

The J gene is TRBJ1-1, the V gene TRBV6-5; maybe TRBD1 (5 bases). Trimming took off 1 base at V and 1 base at J, with 7 bases between the two ends. Germline CDR1 reads MNHEY; CDR2 reads SVGAGI. The CDR3 contains 14 residues. This CDR3 reads CASSYFQGNTEAFF. The CDR3 DNA is TGTGCCAGCAGTTACTTCCAGGGGAACACTGAAGCTTTCTTT.

J is TRBJ2-7 and V is TRBV29-1, with D possibly matching TRBD1 (5 bases). Trimming shortened V by 4 bases and J by 5 bases, and 12 bases separated the two germline ends. The CDR3 loop spans 12 amino acids. Germline assignment: CDR1 SQVTM and CDR2 ANQGSEA. This CDR3 reads CSVGRQLDEQYF. CDR3 sequence (DNA): TGCAGCGTTGGGAGACAGTTGGACGAGCAGTACTTC.

The V call is TRBV19, the J call TRBJ2-1; D unresolved. This CDR3 is 15 amino acids long. Trimming removed 2 bases from V and 6 bases from J, with 14 bases in between. From germline, CDR1 is LNHDA and CDR2 SQIVND (reference sequence). The CDR3 protein is CASSIFLGRANEQFF. DNA for the CDR3: TGTGCCAGTAGTATATTTTTAGGACGGGCCAATGAGCAGTTCTTC.

The genes are TRBV7-6 and TRBJ1-4; possibly TRBD1 for D (6 bases). V lost 3 bases and J lost 1, with 9 bases in between. Germline V gene data show CDR1 as SGHVS and CDR2 as FNYEAQ. The length of the CDR3 is 15 residues. CDR3 loop: CASSFGTRTNEKLFF. The CDR3 nucleotides read TGTGCCAGCAGCTTCGGGACAAGAACTAATGAAAAACTGTTTTTT.

The chain recombines TRBV7-9 with TRBJ1-6, with D perhaps matching TRBD1 (5 bases). The CDR3 extends over 14 amino acids. Germline lookup yields CDR1 SEHNR and CDR2 FQNEAQ (reference sequence). Trimming removed 5 bases at V and 8 bases at J, with 13 bases between. The CDR3 bases are TGTGCCAGCAGCCCCCAGGGATCAGATTCACCCCTCCACTTT. Its protein product is CASSPQGSDSPLHF.

The rearrangement uses TRBV6-4 and TRBJ1-6; TRBD1 aligns across 8 bases. The CDR3 totals 23 residues. Germline assignment: CDR1 MRHNA and CDR2 SNTAGT. V gave up 2 bases and J gave up 9 bases; unmatched junction bases: 30. The CDR3 sequence is CASSDGSWSLLLGRGHSSSPLHF. The DNA of the CDR3 is TGTGCCAGCAGTGACGGCAGTTGGTCGCTCCTGCTGGGCAGGGGGCACTCGAGTTCACCCCTCCACTTT.

This clone was seen a single time. The chain uses TRBV4-2 and TRBJ1-5; D uncertain. This CDR3 is built from 15 residues. V was clipped by 0 bases and J by 2 bases, with 8 bases between them. The germline V gene has CDR1 LGHNA and CDR2 YNFKEQ. The CDR3 nucleotides are TGTGCCAGCAGCCAAGATGAAGGTGGCAATCAGCCCCAGCATTTT. It encodes CASSQDEGGNQPQHF.

This rearrangement joins TRBV28 to TRBJ1-2, with 7 bases that match TRBD1. V lost 11 bases and J lost 8; bases outside the gene matches: 5. The CDR3 spans 10 residues. Germline CDR1 and CDR2: MDHEN and SYDVKM. CDR3 sequence reads: CACGGQGYTF. The DNA of the CDR3 is TGTGCCTGCGGGGGACAGGGCTACACCTTC.

The gene calls are TRBV28 and TRBJ2-1, with D unclear. The V and J ends lost 8 bases and 8 bases respectively, with 22 bases between them. Germline V gene data show CDR1 as MDHEN and CDR2 as SYDVKM. This CDR3 region has 15 residues. CDR3 sequence reads: CASPPNDGGPDEQFF. CDR3 nucleotides: TGTGCCAGCCCTCCGAATGACGGTGGTCCTGATGAGCAGTTCTTC.

The chain couples TRBV4-1 to TRBJ1-1; D ambiguous. Germline lookup yields CDR1 MGHRA and CDR2 YSYEKL. V lost 0 bases and J 2 bases, leaving 7 bases between the germline ends. The CDR3 spans 14 residues. The CDR3 spells CASSQDRINTEAFF. CDR3 nucleotides: TGCGCCAGCAGCCAAGATAGAATTAACACTGAAGCTTTCTTT.

CDR3 amino acids: CAIGVSGSTDTQYF. The CDR3, as DNA: TGTGCCATTGGAGTCAGCGGGAGCACAGATACGCAGTATTTT. The genes are TRBV4-2 and TRBJ2-3; weak D call: TRBD2 (6 bases). V lost 10 bases to trimming and J lost 0 bases, with 14 bases between them. The CDR3 covers 14 residues. Germline CDR1 is LGHNA and CDR2 is YNFKEQ.

This chain's CDR3 is CASSSPGQLNYGYTF. The CDR3 DNA sequence: TGCGCCAGCAGCTCACCGGGACAACTTAACTATGGCTACACCTTC. The rearrangement joins TRBV5-1 to TRBJ1-2, with D maybe TRBD1 (6 bases). Germline V CDR1 and CDR2: SGHRS, YFSETQ. V lost 3 bases and J 1 base, leaving 13 bases between the germline ends. The CDR3 extends over 15 amino acids. Together with reference TRBV5-1 and TRBJ1-2, the CDR3 gives the full variable domain: KAGVTQTPRYLIKTRGQQVTLSCSPISGHRSVSWYQQTPGQGLQFLFEYFSETQRNKGNFPGRFSGRQFSNSRSEMNVSTLELGDSALYLCASSSPGQLNYGYTFGSGTRLTVV.

The V gene is TRBV5-4, the J gene TRBJ2-7; TRBD2 matches at 7 bases. The V and J ends lost 5 bases and 2 bases, in that order; junction bases with no gene match: 10. Germline V gene data show CDR1 as SGHNT and CDR2 as YYREEE (reference sequence). There are 15 residues in the CDR3. The CDR3 protein is CASSFGGGNPYEQYF. CDR3 in DNA: TGTGCCAGCAGTTTTGGGGGGGGGAATCCCTACGAGCAGTACTTC.

The rearrangement links TRBV28 to TRBJ1-3; D is ambiguous. This CDR3 contains 16 residues. The V gene's germline CDR1 is MDHEN and CDR2 SYDVKM. Trimming removed 8 bases at V and 0 bases at J, with 17 bases between. In DNA form, the CDR3 reads TGTGCCAGCGGCTCGACGGACGGGTTCTCTGGAAACACCATATATTTT. As protein: CASGSTDGFSGNTIYF.